The T cell receptor (beta chain) under discussion was sequenced for a study of a mutant IDH1 vaccine in newly diagnosed glioma. Time point noted: week 35, safety follow-up. One vaccine dose held 300 ug of mutant IDH1 20-mer peptide and came with topical imiquimod. CDR3 length: 13 amino acids. CDR1 ENHRY and CDR2 SYGVKD come from the germline V gene. V was trimmed by 8 bases and J by 0 bases, leaving 10 bases between them. As to this clone: Antigen unknown.

The assay was immunoSEQ multiplex PCR, and TCRdb's table has in-frame clones only and misses some. The sample has tens of thousands of clones, 81% seen once. The sequenced sample was PBMCs, obtained from a glioma patient whose treatment included an IDH1 peptide vaccine. This clonotype originated in a woman in her thirties or forties with glioma. Some clones in this sample may be carry-over from other donors' samples. The V call is TRBV10-3, the J call TRBJ1-1; D may be TRBD1 (5 bases). CDR3 in DNA: TGTGCCATCGGAGCGGGGGTGAACACTGAAGCTTTCTTT. This translates into CAIGAGVNTEAFF.